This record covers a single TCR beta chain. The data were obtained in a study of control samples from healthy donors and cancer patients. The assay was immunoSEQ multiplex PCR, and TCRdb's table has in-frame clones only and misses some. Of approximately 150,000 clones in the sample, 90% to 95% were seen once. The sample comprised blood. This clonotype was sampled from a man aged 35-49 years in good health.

CDR3 coding DNA: TGCGCCAGCAGTGATTTTCTAACAGGGGATGAAGCTTTCTTT. Its protein is CASSDFLTGDEAFF. The V and J genes are TRBV10-1 and TRBJ1-1; 7 positions match TRBD1. This CDR3 has 14 amino acids. The germline V gene encodes CDR1 WNHNN and CDR2 SYGVQD (reference sequence). V gave up 3 bases and J gave up 7 bases; unmatched junction bases: 8.